This T cell receptor (beta chain) was observed in a study of cytomegalovirus exposure and HLA in healthy donors (dated by TCRdb to about 2017). For context, the study as a whole: According to a later analysis, the 120 or so validation repertoires were produced on the same platform as the approximately 600 repertoires of the first cohort. The aim of the study was to test whether cataloging public T cell receptors could identify signatures of past pathogen exposure. To predict cytomegalovirus infection status, the study combined high-throughput TCR immunosequencing, statistical association of individual TCRs with disease status, and machine learning. A separate validation cohort of 100 to 150 different subjects was used in addition to the roughly 620-subject first cohort. The investigation overall reported the following: The study gave a list of some 150 TCR beta chains associated with cytomegalovirus. It was suggested by the authors that the approach could potentially be generalized to other disease states and immunological phenotypes. A later analysis found that TCRs clustered in the first cohort also tended to co-occur in the 120 validation repertoires, with 94% of cluster scores above 0. In both the original and validation cohorts, the classifier was reported to diagnose cytomegalovirus status with high specificity and sensitivity. The validation cohort had no HLA typing available for a later analysis, so co-occurrence within that cohort was assessed over all 130 or so repertoires. Most TCR sequences were observed very rarely across donors, whereas some public TCRs were present in many individuals. A few of the identified cytomegalovirus-associated TCR beta chains were confirmed in vitro to be specific for cytomegalovirus antigens.

Receptors were amplified or captured by the immunoSEQ multiplex PCR assay. The authors processed their data as follows. To diagnose cytomegalovirus status from the catalog of TCR beta chain sequences, a statistical classification framework was built. TCRdb provides this immuneACCESS table in a form limited to in-frame rearrangements. Some clones are lacking; in checked studies, under half of them reflect an unresolved V gene, and why the rest are absent is not known. That table supplies the V and J calls and clone size; D and trimming were determined from the DNA. In this sample the table shows about 330,000 clones, approximately 90% of which occur a single time. The ten largest account for over 1% of the sample. V is pruned by 7 bases and J by 4 bases, leaving 4 bases of the junction without a gene match. From a lookup of the germline V gene, CDR1 and CDR2 are SGDLS and YYNGEE. The CDR3 contains 12 residues, cysteine and phenylalanine counted. Of the read, only the CDR3 DNA is kept; its 36 bases are in frame from base 1.

The donors were included in the validation cohort of roughly 120 subjects, a group kept apart from the approximately 700-subject first cohort. On this clone itself: What this receptor recognizes is not known. No per-base quality is available; no much larger clone lies one base away.

The sequenced sample was PBMCs. This TCR came from a young woman in good health and CMV-seropositive. The sequence joins TRBV9 to TRBJ1-2; TRBD1 agrees with 7 junctional bases. The DNA sequence follows: TGTGCCAGCCGACAGGGATCCTATGGCTACACCTTC. Its translation reads: CASRQGSYGYTF.